Below, 4 T cell receptor beta chains from the same sample are listed, as sequenced in a study of prognosis after radiotherapy for stage I lung cancer. Genomic DNA yielded TCR beta CDR3, amplified by two-round multiplex PCR. First-round PCR, the initial amplification, used primers specific to each TRBV and TRBJ gene. Using its own MiXCR run on the multiplex PCR reads, TCRdb lists one record per CDR3 protein. The table includes tens of thousands of distinct CDR3 sequences, about 26% detected once. This sample comprised PBMCs, obtained before or after stereotactic body radiation therapy (not recorded which). These receptors were collected from a donor over 45 with non-small cell lung cancer.

The table lists this clonotype with many counts. The chain links TRBV5-1 to TRBJ2-1, with 11 bases matching TRBD2. Germline-derived CDR1 and CDR2 are SGHRS and YFSETQ. V trimming: 0 bases; J trimming: 0 bases; junction bases outside the gene matches: 8. The CDR3 length is 19 residues. CDR3 coding DNA: TGCGCCAGCAGCTTGGCTGTGACTAGCGGGGTATACTCCTACAATGAGCAGTTCTTC. Its translation is CASSLAVTSGVYSYNEQFF.

This clonotype was seen many times. This chain links TRBV14 with TRBJ2-7; D unresolved. The V end was cut by 3 bases, the J end by 3 bases, with 12 bases between. The CDR3 extends over 14 amino acids. Germline V gives CDR1 SGHDN, CDR2 FVKESK. CDR3 region: CASSQGHFLYEQYF. The CDR3 DNA is TGTGCCAGCAGCCAGGGCCATTTTCTCTACGAGCAGTACTTC.

This clonotype was counted many times. This chain links TRBV6-2 or TRBV6-3 with TRBJ2-5; 9 positions agree with TRBD2. This CDR3 is built from 14 residues. The germline V gene has CDR1 MNHEY and CDR2 SVGEGT. After removal of 6 bases from V and 4 bases from J, the junction contained 6 bases not matched to a gene. The CDR3 protein is CASRSGLALETQYF. For the CDR3, the DNA is TGTGCCAGCAGATCCGGACTAGCGCTAGAGACCCAGTACTTC.

This clonotype has ten or more counts. The gene calls are TRBV18 and TRBJ1-2; tentatively, D is TRBD1 (5 bases). V lost 1 base, J lost 8 bases, and 17 bases lay in between. CDR3 length equals 15 residues. Germline lookup yields CDR1 KGHSH and CDR2 LQKENI. DNA for the CDR3: TGTGCCAGCTCACCACTTCAGGAAGGGGCCAAAGGCTACACCTTC. The encoded protein is CASSPLQEGAKGYTF.